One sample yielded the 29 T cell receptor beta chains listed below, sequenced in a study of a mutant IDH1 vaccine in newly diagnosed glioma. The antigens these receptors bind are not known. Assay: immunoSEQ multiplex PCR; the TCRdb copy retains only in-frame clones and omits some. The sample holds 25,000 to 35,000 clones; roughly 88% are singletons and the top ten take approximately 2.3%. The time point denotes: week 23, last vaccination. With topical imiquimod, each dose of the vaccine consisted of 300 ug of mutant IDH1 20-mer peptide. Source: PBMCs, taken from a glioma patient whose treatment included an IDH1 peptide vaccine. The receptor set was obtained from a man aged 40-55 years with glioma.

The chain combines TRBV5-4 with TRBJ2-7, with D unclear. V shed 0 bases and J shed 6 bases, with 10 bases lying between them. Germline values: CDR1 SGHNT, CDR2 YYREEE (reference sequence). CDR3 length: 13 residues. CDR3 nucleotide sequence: TGTGCCAGCAGCTTGGGCCCTGGTCGCGAGCAGTACTTC. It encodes CASSLGPGREQYF.

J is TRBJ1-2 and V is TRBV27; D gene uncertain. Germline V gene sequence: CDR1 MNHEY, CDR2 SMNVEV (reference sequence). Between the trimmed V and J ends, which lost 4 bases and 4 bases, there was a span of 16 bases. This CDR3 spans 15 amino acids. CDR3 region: CASSSTARVGYGYTF. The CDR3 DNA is TGTGCCAGCAGTTCCACCGCTCGGGTTGGCTATGGCTACACCTTC.

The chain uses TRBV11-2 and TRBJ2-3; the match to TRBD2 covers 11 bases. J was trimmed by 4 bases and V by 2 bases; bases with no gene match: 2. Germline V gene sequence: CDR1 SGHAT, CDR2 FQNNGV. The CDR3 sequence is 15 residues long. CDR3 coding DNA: TGTGCCAGCAGCTTATCACTAGCGGGAGCAGATACGCAGTATTTT. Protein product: CASSLSLAGADTQYF.

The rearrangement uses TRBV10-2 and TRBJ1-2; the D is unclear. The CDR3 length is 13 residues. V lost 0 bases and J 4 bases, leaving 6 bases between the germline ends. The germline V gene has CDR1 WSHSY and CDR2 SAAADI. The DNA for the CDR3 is TGCGCCAGCAGTGAGTCGACATCCTATGGCTACACCTTC. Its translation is CASSESTSYGYTF.

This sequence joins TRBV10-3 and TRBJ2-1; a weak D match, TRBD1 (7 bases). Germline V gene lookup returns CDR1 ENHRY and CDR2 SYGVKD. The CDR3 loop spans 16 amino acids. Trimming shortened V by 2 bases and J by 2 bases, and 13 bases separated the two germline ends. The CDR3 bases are TGTGCCATCAGTGAGGGTGGCAGGGGGGCCTACAATGAGCAGTTCTTC. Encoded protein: CAISEGGRGAYNEQFF.

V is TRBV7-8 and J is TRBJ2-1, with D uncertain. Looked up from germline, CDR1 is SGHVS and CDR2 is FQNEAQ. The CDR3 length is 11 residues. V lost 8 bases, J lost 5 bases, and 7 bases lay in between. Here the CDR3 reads CASFLNNEQFF. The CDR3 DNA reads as TGTGCCAGCTTCCTCAACAATGAGCAGTTCTTC.

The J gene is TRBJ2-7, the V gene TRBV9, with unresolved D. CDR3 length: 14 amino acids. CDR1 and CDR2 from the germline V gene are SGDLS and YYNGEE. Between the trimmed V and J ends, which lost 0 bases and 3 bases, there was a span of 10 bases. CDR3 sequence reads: CASSVGGRGYEQYF. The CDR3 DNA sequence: TGTGCCAGCAGCGTAGGTGGCAGAGGCTACGAGCAGTACTTC.

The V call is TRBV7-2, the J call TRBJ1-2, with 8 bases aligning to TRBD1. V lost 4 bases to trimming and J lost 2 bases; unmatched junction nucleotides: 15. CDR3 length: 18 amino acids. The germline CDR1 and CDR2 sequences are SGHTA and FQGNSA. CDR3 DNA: TGTGCCAGCAGCTCTCCCGGTGGACAGGGTGGGACCAACTATGGCTACACCTTC. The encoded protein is CASSSPGGQGGTNYGYTF.

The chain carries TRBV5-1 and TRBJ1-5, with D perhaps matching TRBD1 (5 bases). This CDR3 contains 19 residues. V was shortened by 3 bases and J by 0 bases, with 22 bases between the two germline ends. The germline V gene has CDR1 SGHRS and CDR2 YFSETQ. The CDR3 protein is CASSSRQTTVIYSNQPQHF. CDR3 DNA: TGCGCCAGCAGCTCTAGACAGACAACAGTTATCTATAGCAATCAGCCCCAGCATTTT.

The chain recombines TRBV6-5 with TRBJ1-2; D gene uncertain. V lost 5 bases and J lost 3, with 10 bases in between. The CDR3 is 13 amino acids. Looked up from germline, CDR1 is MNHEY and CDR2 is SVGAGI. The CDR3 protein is CASSPGVDYGYTF. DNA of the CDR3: TGTGCCAGCAGTCCAGGAGTAGACTATGGCTACACCTTC.

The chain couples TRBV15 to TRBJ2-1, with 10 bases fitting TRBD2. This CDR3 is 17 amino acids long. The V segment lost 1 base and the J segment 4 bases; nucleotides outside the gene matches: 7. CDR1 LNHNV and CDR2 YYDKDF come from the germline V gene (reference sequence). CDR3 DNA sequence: TGTGCCACCAGCAGAGGGGGCCTAGCGGGAGAATACAATGAGCAGTTCTTC. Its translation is CATSRGGLAGEYNEQFF.

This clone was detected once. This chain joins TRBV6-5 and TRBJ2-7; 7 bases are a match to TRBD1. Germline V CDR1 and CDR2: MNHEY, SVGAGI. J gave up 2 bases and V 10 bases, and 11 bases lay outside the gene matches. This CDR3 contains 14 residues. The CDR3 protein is CATKRAQGAYEQYV. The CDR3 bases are TGTGCCACCAAAAGGGCCCAGGGGGCCTACGAGCAGTACGTC.

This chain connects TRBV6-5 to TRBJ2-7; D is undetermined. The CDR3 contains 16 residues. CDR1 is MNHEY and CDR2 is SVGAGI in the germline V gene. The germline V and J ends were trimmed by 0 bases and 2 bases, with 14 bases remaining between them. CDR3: CASSYSGARSTYEQYF. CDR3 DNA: TGTGCCAGCAGTTACTCGGGCGCTAGGTCCACCTACGAGCAGTACTTC.

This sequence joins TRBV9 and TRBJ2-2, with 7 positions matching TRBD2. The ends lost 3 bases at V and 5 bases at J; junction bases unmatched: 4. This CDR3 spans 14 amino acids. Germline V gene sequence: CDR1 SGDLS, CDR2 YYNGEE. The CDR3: CASSAGLRTGELFF. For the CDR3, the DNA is TGTGCCAGCAGCGCGGGACTAAGGACCGGGGAGCTGTTTTTT.

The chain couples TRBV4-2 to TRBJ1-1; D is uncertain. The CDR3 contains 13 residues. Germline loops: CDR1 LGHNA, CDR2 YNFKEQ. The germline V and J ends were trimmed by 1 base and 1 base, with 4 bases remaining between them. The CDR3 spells CASSQVENTEAFF. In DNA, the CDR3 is TGTGCCAGCAGCCAAGTGGAGAACACTGAAGCTTTCTTT.

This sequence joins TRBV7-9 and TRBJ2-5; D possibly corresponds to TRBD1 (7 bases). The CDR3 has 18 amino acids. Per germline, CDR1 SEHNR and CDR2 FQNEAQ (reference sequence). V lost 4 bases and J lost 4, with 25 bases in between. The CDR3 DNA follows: TGTGCCAGCAGCTCCCCGGAACACCGACAGGGAGGAACAGAGACCCAGTACTTC. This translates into CASSSPEHRQGGTETQYF.

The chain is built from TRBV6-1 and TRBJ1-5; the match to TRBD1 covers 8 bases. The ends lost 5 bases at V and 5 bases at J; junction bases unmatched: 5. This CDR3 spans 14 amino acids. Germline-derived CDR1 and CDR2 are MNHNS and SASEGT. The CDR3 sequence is CASSTNRGDQPQHF. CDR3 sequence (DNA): TGTGCCAGCAGTACTAACAGGGGGGATCAGCCCCAGCATTTT.

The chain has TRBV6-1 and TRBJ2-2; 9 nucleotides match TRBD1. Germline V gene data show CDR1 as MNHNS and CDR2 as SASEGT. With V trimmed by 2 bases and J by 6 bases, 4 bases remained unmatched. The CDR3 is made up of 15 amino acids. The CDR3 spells CASSEPGTGSGELFF. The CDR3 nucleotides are TGTGCCAGCAGTGAACCAGGGACAGGGTCCGGGGAGCTGTTTTTT.

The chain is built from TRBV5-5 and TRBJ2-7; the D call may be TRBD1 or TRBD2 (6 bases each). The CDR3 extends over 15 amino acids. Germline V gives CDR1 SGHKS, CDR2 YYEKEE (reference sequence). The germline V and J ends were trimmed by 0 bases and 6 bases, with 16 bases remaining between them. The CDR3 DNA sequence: TGTGCCAGCAGCTTGGAAGCCTACTGGGGGGCCGAGCAGTACTTC. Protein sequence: CASSLEAYWGAEQYF.

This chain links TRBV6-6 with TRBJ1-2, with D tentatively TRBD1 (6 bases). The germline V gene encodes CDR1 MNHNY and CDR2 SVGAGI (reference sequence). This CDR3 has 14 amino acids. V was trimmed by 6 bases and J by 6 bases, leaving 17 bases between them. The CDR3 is CASSTSGAGDGYTF. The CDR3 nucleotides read TGTGCCAGCAGCACGTCGGGGGCAGGGGATGGCTACACCTTC.

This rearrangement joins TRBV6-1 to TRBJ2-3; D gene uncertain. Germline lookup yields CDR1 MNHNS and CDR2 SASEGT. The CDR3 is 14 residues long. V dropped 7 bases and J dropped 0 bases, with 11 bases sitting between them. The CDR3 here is CASTWQDSTDTQYF. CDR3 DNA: TGTGCCAGCACGTGGCAGGATAGCACAGATACGCAGTATTTT.

DNA for the CDR3: TGTGCCATCACAGGGGGGTATACTCAGCCCCAGCATTTT. Encoded protein: CAITGGYTQPQHF. This chain links TRBV6-1 with TRBJ1-5; 8 positions match TRBD1. Germline CDR1 and CDR2: MNHNS and SASEGT. J gave up 6 bases and V 10 bases, and 8 bases lay outside the gene matches. The CDR3 consists of 13 residues.

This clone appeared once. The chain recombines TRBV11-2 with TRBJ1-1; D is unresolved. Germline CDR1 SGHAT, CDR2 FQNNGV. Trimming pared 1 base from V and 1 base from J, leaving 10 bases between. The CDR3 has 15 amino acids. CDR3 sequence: CASSLVAVGNTEAFF. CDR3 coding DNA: TGTGCCAGCAGCTTAGTGGCTGTGGGGAACACTGAAGCTTTCTTT.

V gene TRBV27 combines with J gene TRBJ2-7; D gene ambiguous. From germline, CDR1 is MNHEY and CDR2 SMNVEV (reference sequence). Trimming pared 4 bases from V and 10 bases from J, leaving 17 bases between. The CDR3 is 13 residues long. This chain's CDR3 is CASSSEWQKDQYV. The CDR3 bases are TGTGCCAGCAGTTCAGAGTGGCAGAAAGACCAGTACGTC.

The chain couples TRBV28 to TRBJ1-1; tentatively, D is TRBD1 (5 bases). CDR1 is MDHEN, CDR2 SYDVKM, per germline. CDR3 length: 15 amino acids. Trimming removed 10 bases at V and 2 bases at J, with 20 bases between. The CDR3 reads CATYASGGGNTEAFF. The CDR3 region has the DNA TGTGCCACCTACGCGTCCGGGGGTGGTAACACTGAAGCTTTCTTT.

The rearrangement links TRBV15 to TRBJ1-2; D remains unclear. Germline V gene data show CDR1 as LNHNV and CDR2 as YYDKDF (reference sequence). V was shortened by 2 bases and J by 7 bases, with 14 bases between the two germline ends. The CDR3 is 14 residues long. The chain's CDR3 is CATSRFGEDFGYTF. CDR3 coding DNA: TGTGCCACCAGCAGATTTGGAGAGGACTTTGGCTACACCTTC.

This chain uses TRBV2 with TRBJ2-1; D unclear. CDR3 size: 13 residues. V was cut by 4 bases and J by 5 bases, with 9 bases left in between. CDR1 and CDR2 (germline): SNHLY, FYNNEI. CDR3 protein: CASSVRSDNEQFF. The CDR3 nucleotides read TGTGCCAGCAGTGTCAGGAGCGACAATGAGCAGTTCTTC.

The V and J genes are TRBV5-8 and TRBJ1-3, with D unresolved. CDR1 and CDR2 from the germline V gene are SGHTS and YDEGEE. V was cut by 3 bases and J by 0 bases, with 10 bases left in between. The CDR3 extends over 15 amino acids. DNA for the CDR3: TGTGCCAGCAGCTCCACGACATACTCTGGAAACACCATATATTTT. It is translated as CASSSTTYSGNTIYF. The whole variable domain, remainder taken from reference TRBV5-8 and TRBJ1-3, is EAGVTQSPTHLIKTRGQQATLRCSPISGHTSVYWYQQALGLGLQFLLWYDEGEERNRGNFPPRFSGRQFPNYSSELNVNALELEDSALYLCASSSTTYSGNTIYFGEGSWLTVV.

CDR3 residues: CASSQDVGSPYEQYF. CDR3 nucleotides: TGCGCCAGCAGCCAAGATGTGGGATCCCCCTACGAGCAGTACTTC. The chain links TRBV4-3 to TRBJ2-7; D is uncertain. The CDR3 loop spans 15 amino acids. Germline CDR1 reads LGHNA; CDR2 reads YSLEER. V lost 0 bases and J 2 bases, leaving 11 bases between the germline ends.